This T cell receptor beta chain was captured by sequencing in a study of regulatory T cells in long-lasting Graves disease. Study outcomes and limitations: Persistent disease was characterized by preferential usage of TRBV28, TRBJ1-2 and TRBJ2-5. Thyroid tissue was not sampled; only peripheral blood was.

Germline CDR1 MNHNS, CDR2 SASEGT. Trimming removed 3 bases at V and 5 bases at J, with 10 bases between. The CDR3 is made up of 13 amino acids. The TCR beta library used iRepertoire HTBI primers with Arm-PCR amplification of CDR3. TCRdb recomputed calls from the multiplex PCR reads with MiXCR, one row per CDR3 protein. The data show hundreds of thousands of distinct CDR3 sequences, with roughly a fifth seen just once and just under 30% held by the top ten. Documented time point: persistent/refractory GD, antithyroid drugs over 5 years with positive TRAb. RNA from PBMCs was the source of the TCR library. In this cohort, patients came from an endocrinology department located in Xi'an, China. This clonotype has at least ten counts. Its antigen is not identified.

The receptor was isolated from a female donor with Graves disease. This sequence joins TRBV6-1 and TRBJ2-5; D gene uncertain. Sample: peripheral blood mononuclear cells (PBMCs), taken when the disease was refractory, from a patient treated with antithyroid drugs. CDR3 sequence: CASSDPPLETQYF. The CDR3 bases are TGTGCCAGCAGTGACCCCCCTCTGGAGACCCAGTACTTC.